Detailed here is one T cell receptor beta chain. Its specific antigen is unknown. No much larger clone exists at a distance of one base, and base qualities are not known. The sample originates from a study of a mutant IDH1 vaccine in newly diagnosed glioma (dated by TCRdb to the early 2020s). In terms of the full investigation: Of the roughly 30 treated patients, roughly 60% were male and 37.5% were female, and the mean age was around 40 years. Prior to enrollment, patients had been given standard therapy consisting of radiotherapy alone, temozolomide alone, or radiochemotherapy with temozolomide, with the combination given to most patients. Peripheral blood was drawn at six visits: V03 (baseline), V05, V07, V10, V12 and V13. For exploratory analyses, longitudinal TCRB deep sequencing was carried out in approximately 25 treated patients wherever samples were available. Study-level results and caveats: The authors stated that sample limitations prevented analyses of patient blood samples from being reproduced. Immune responses induced by the vaccine were seen in 90% to 95% of patients across multiple MHC alleles. Selection of PBMC samples for TCRB deep sequencing was based on availability. No apparent relationship was observed between pseudoprogression and alterations in the top peripheral T cell clonotypes detected by TCRB sequencing.

The time point label here, explained by the study, means: baseline, week 1 (first vaccination visit). This specimen's treatment or condition label, interpreted: pre-vaccination baseline after standard-of-care therapy. The donors had newly diagnosed IDH1-mutant astrocytomas of WHO grade 3 or 4 that showed loss of nuclear ATRX. The samples were drawn from NOA16, a multicentre, single-arm, open-label phase I trial in Germany that tested a mutant IDH1 peptide vaccine in humans for the first time. Blood drawn at visit V03 was used as the baseline sample for immunogenicity testing. Genomic DNA for TCRB sequencing was extracted from EDTA blood using the DNeasy Blood and Tissue Kit. The germline V gene (reference sequence) supplies CDR1 LNHDA and CDR2 SQIVND. The CDR3 holds 14 amino acids from the cysteine to the phenylalanine. The kept DNA is CDR3 alone, 42 bases in frame from the first base. For this chain, trimming is 5 bases at the V end and 1 base at the J end, and the number of junction bases without a gene match is 3.

The receptor library was made with the immunoSEQ multiplex PCR assay. Following the manufacturer's protocol, the hsTCRB Kit was used to amplify rearranged TCR beta chain sequences. TCRB libraries were sequenced on an Illumina MiSeq. The authors processed their data as follows. The proprietary platform of the kit vendor was used for demultiplexing, trimming and gene mapping. This is the immuneACCESS table as TCRdb keeps it, with only in-frame sequences that have V and J called. A part of the clones is gone; compared with another copy, unresolved V genes explain less than half, and the rest is unexplained. V and J calls and clone size are copied from that table; D and trimming were computed from the DNA. This sample comprises about 88,000 clones, roughly 80% of them detected only once. About 5.2% of the sample goes to the ten largest clones.

The TCR was taken from a man aged 40-55 years with glioma. Some clones in this sample may be carry-over from other donors' samples. The sequence joins TRBV19 to TRBJ1-1, with TRBD1 matching 8 junction bases. The material was PBMCs, obtained from a glioma patient treated with radiotherapy, temozolomide or both. The CDR3 reads as follows: CASSPGQANTEAFF. Here is the DNA: TGTGCCAGTAGTCCGGGACAGGCGAACACTGAAGCTTTCTTT.